This TCR beta chain is from a study of beta chain bispecific antibodies for T cell cancers. Notes on the study in general: TRBV5-6, highly similar to TRBV5-5, is cross-recognized by anti-TRBV5-5 antibody. The leukemia cells, rather than normal T cells, gave most of the targeted TRBV signal.

This clonotype has at least ten counts. Antigen specificity is unknown. Expansion lasted 3 days, with either anti-CD3 antibody OKT3 or CD3/CD28 beads. Bispecific antibody was added to roughly 50,000 normal T cells and roughly 50,000 target cells. The V gene's germline CDR1 is LNHNV and CDR2 YYDKDF (reference sequence). J was trimmed by 5 bases and V by 5 bases; bases with no gene match: 4. This CDR3 is 14 amino acids long. MiXCR, run by TCRdb on the 5' RACE reads, gives a single entry per CDR3 protein. The data hold about 20,000 distinct CDR3 sequences, with approximately 2.5% observed a single time. This chain connects TRBV15 to TRBJ1-2, with 11 bases lining up with TRBD1. The sequence derives from a human donor in good health. Some clones in this sample may be carry-over from other donors' samples. Sequenced material: healthy donor T cells cultured with leukemia cells. The CDR3 loop is CATSSGQGGYGYTF. In nucleotides, the CDR3 is TGTGCCACCAGCTCGGGACAGGGGGGATATGGCTACACCTTC. Supplemented by reference TRBV15 and TRBJ1-2, the full variable domain reads DAMVIQNPRYQVTQFGKPVTLSCSQTLNHNVMYWYQQKSSQAPKLLFHYYDKDFNNEADTPDNFQSRRPNTSFCFLDIRSPGLGDTAMYLCATSSGQGGYGYTFGSGTRLTVV.